A single sample is the source of the 28 T cell receptor beta chains below, sequenced in a study of PD-1 blockade in mismatch repair-deficient tumors. Only in-frame clones appear in the TCRdb table, and some are missing; sequencing was by immunoSEQ multiplex PCR. The sample has about 68,000 clones; about 78% are singletons. The material was peripheral blood, obtained 2 weeks after starting pembrolizumab. These receptors were taken from an adult with mismatch repair-deficient cancer.

The V and J genes are TRBV10-3 and TRBJ2-3; D is possibly TRBD1 (5 bases). Trimming removed 7 bases from V and 3 bases from J, with 11 bases in between. CDR1 and CDR2 (germline): ENHRY, SYGVKD. CDR3 length equals 13 residues. The CDR3 nucleotides are TGTGCCATCACCTCCCAGGGAACAGATACGCAGTATTTT. Its translation: CAITSQGTDTQYF.

The chain has TRBV4-3 and TRBJ2-7; tentatively, D is TRBD2 (6 bases). Germline V gives CDR1 LGHNA, CDR2 YSLEER. The CDR3 loop spans 13 amino acids. V gave up 1 base and J gave up 3 bases, with 7 bases separating them. This CDR3 reads CASSQARGYEQYF. As DNA, the CDR3 is TGCGCCAGCAGCCAAGCGCGGGGCTACGAGCAGTACTTC.

CDR3 sequence reads: CATLEDDYNEQFF. The CDR3 region has the DNA TGTGCCACCCTGGAAGATGACTACAATGAGCAGTTCTTC. V gene TRBV6-1 combines with J gene TRBJ2-1; no definite D call. V lost 10 bases and J lost 3, with 13 bases in between. CDR3 size: 13 residues. The germline gives CDR1 MNHNS, CDR2 SASEGT.

The V call is TRBV29-1, the J call TRBJ2-3; D gene ambiguous. Between the trimmed V and J ends, which lost 0 bases and 2 bases, there was a span of 15 bases. Germline values: CDR1 SQVTM, CDR2 ANQGSEA. This CDR3 is 16 amino acids long. CDR3 bases: TGCAGCGTTGAAGATCAGGCCTTTTGGGCCACAGATACGCAGTATTTT. Amino acid sequence: CSVEDQAFWATDTQYF.

Of note for this clone: This sample includes further DNA sequences coding for the same CDR3. This chain uses TRBV30 with TRBJ2-7; no clear D gene. The CDR3 runs to 13 residues. The germline V gene encodes CDR1 GTSNPN and CDR2 SVGIG (reference sequence). V lost 0 bases and J lost 4, with 10 bases in between. The CDR3 coding sequence is TGTGCCTGGAGTGTATCGGATCCTTACGAGCAGTACTTC. This codes for CAWSVSDPYEQYF. Filled out from reference TRBV30 and TRBJ2-7, the complete variable domain reads SQTIHQWPATLVQPVGSPLSLECTVEGTSNPNLYWYRQAAGRGLQLLFYSVGIGQISSEVPQNLSASRPQDRQFILSSKKLLLSDSGFYLCAWSVSDPYEQYFGPGTRLTVT.

This clone was seen a handful of times. J is TRBJ2-7 and V is TRBV9; 9 positions agree with TRBD1. The germline CDR1 and CDR2 sequences are SGDLS and YYNGEE. The CDR3 is made up of 15 amino acids. Losses at the gene ends were 7 bases for V and 4 bases for J; bases not matched to a gene: 12. CDR3 sequence (DNA): TGTGCCAGCGCCCGGGACAGGGCCACTTCTTACGAGCAGTACTTC. Translated, it gives CASARDRATSYEQYF.

V gene TRBV28 combines with J gene TRBJ1-1; no clear D. V lost 4 bases to trimming and J lost 6 bases, with 12 bases between them. Germline CDR1 reads MDHEN; CDR2 reads SYDVKM. The CDR3 spans 13 residues. CDR3: CASSSGWSSEAFF. DNA of the CDR3: TGTGCCAGCAGTTCAGGTTGGAGCTCTGAAGCTTTCTTT.

This chain links TRBV19 with TRBJ1-3; tentative D call: TRBD1 (6 bases). Looked up from germline, CDR1 is LNHDA and CDR2 is SQIVND (reference sequence). This CDR3 region has 14 residues. V lost 3 bases, J lost 5 bases, and 11 bases lay in between. DNA for the CDR3: TGTGCCAGTAGTATTATGGGGGCGAGAAACACCATATATTTT. Amino acid sequence: CASSIMGARNTIYF.

The chain combines TRBV6-4 with TRBJ2-1; D gene unclear. Germline values: CDR1 MRHNA, CDR2 SNTAGT. CDR3 length: 12 residues. V shed 3 bases and J shed 9 bases, with 9 bases lying between them. CDR3 nucleotide sequence: TGTGCCAGCAGTGAGGGGTATACTGAGCAGTTCTTC. Amino acid sequence: CASSEGYTEQFF.

The chain is built from TRBV29-1 and TRBJ2-1; D is tentatively TRBD1 or TRBD2 (5 bases each). Trimming shortened V by 6 bases and J by 9 bases, and 21 bases separated the two germline ends. The CDR3 runs to 14 residues. Germline-derived CDR1 and CDR2 are SQVTM and ANQGSEA. CDR3 region: CSVYRDGASLEQFF. The CDR3, as DNA: TGCAGCGTCTACCGGGACGGCGCTTCACTTGAGCAGTTCTTC.

This clone has only one observation. This rearrangement joins TRBV5-1 to TRBJ2-1; no reliable D call. Germline V lookup: CDR1 SGHRS, CDR2 YFSETQ. The CDR3 runs to 13 residues. V lost 0 bases, J lost 6 bases, and 7 bases lay in between. This CDR3 reads CASSLGSSNEQFF. Written as DNA, the CDR3 is TGCGCCAGCAGCTTGGGGTCTAGCAATGAGCAGTTCTTC.

The table lists this clone with a count of one. J is TRBJ2-7 and V is TRBV19; 7 bases agree with TRBD1. The CDR3 runs 15 residues. Losses at the gene ends were 3 bases for V and 2 bases for J; bases not matched to a gene: 7. Germline V CDR1 and CDR2: LNHDA, SQIVND (reference sequence). Here the CDR3 reads CASSILGTGAYEQYF. CDR3 nucleotide sequence: TGTGCCAGTAGTATTTTGGGCACAGGGGCCTACGAGCAGTACTTC.

The chain employs TRBV4-2 and TRBJ2-1; 12 bases are a match to TRBD2. The CDR3 spans 16 residues. V trimming: 0 bases; J trimming: 6 bases; junction bases outside the gene matches: 3. Germline CDR1 and CDR2: LGHNA and YNFKEQ. CDR3 sequence reads: CASSQDILAGGNEQFF. Here the CDR3 DNA reads TGTGCCAGCAGCCAAGATATACTAGCGGGAGGCAATGAGCAGTTCTTC.

The table lists this clone with a few counts. The V and J genes are TRBV5-1 and TRBJ2-3, with D hard to call. V lost 0 bases and J 11 bases, leaving 10 bases between the germline ends. This CDR3 region has 12 residues. The V gene's germline CDR1 is SGHRS and CDR2 YFSETQ. CDR3: CASSLVSEGQYF. CDR3 nucleotides: TGCGCCAGCAGCTTGGTCAGCGAAGGGCAGTATTTT.

This rearrangement joins TRBV9 to TRBJ2-1; perhaps D is TRBD1 or TRBD2 (6 bases each). This CDR3 has 15 residues. Deletions cut 3 bases from V and 3 bases from J, with 13 bases between. Germline V gene sequence: CDR1 SGDLS, CDR2 YYNGEE. CDR3 bases: TGTGCCAGCAGCGCAGGGGTAGCGGTCTACAATGAGCAGTTCTTC. Translated, it gives CASSAGVAVYNEQFF.

The V gene is TRBV6-1, the J gene TRBJ2-2; D is perhaps TRBD2 (5 bases). This CDR3 spans 16 amino acids. The V gene lost 4 bases and the J gene lost 6 bases, with 18 bases spanning the gap. Germline lookup yields CDR1 MNHNS and CDR2 SASEGT. In nucleotides, the CDR3 is TGTGCCAGCAGTGGAGTGGCGCCCCTTAGCGCCGGGGAGCTGTTTTTT. Translated, it gives CASSGVAPLSAGELFF.

This clone was counted once. V is TRBV11-3 and J is TRBJ2-7; D is possibly TRBD1 or TRBD2 (5 bases each). The CDR3 consists of 15 residues. V shed 4 bases and J shed 5 bases, with 18 bases lying between them. Germline V lookup: CDR1 SGHNT, CDR2 YENEEA. The CDR3 DNA is TGTGCCAGCAGCTCCCCGACACTCGGGGACCACGAGCAGTACTTC. Protein sequence: CASSSPTLGDHEQYF.

This chain connects TRBV20-1 to TRBJ1-1; the D is unclear. In germline, CDR1 is DFQATT, CDR2 SNEGSKA (reference sequence). This CDR3 has 11 amino acids. Trimming left V 5 bases short and J 5 bases short, with 9 bases between. CDR3 in amino acids: CSALTGTEAFF. The CDR3 DNA sequence: TGCAGTGCTTTGACCGGGACTGAAGCTTTCTTT.

The chain couples TRBV11-3 to TRBJ2-7, with D possibly TRBD2 on 5 matching bases. The germline CDR1 and CDR2 sequences are SGHNT and YENEEA. Trimming took 2 bases from V and 0 from J, leaving 14 bases between them. The CDR3 extends over 16 amino acids. The chain's CDR3 is CASSLRATGSSYEQYF. CDR3 nucleotides: TGTGCCAGCAGCTTACGCGCGACGGGAAGCTCCTACGAGCAGTACTTC.

The chain joins TRBV9 to TRBJ2-3, with D perhaps TRBD2 (5 bases). CDR3 length: 15 residues. The germline V gene encodes CDR1 SGDLS and CDR2 YYNGEE. Deletions cut 3 bases from V and 2 bases from J, with 13 bases between. The DNA of the CDR3 is TGTGCCAGCAGCGCGGGATTCTCTACCACAGATACGCAGTATTTT. It is translated as CASSAGFSTTDTQYF.

CDR3 DNA: TGTGCCAGCAGTCCCCTAATGACAGATGGCTACACCTTC. Its protein is CASSPLMTDGYTF. This chain connects TRBV6-1 to TRBJ1-2, with TRBD1 as a possible D gene (5 bases). Germline lookup yields CDR1 MNHNS and CDR2 SASEGT. The length of the CDR3 is 13 residues. Deletions cut 5 bases from V and 6 bases from J, with 13 bases between.

The chain uses TRBV5-6 and TRBJ2-3, with 15 bases that match TRBD2. CDR1 is SGHDT, CDR2 YYEEEE, per germline. CDR3 length: 19 amino acids. The trim removed 4 bases at V and 3 bases at J, leaving 12 bases unmatched. CDR3 sequence: CASSRGLAGGLSATDTQYF. CDR3 nucleotides: TGTGCCAGCAGCAGGGGACTAGCGGGAGGACTCTCCGCGACAGATACGCAGTATTTT.

The chain joins TRBV7-3 to TRBJ2-1; 7 bases fit TRBD1. V dropped 5 bases and J dropped 8; count of bases not matched to a gene: 9. The CDR3 consists of 14 residues. Per germline, CDR1 SGHTA and CDR2 FQGTGA. The CDR3 DNA reads as TGTGCCAGCAGCGAGGGGGCGCAGGGCCATGAGCAGTTCTTC. It encodes CASSEGAQGHEQFF.

This rearrangement joins TRBV7-6 to TRBJ1-1; D call uncertain. V lost 10 bases to trimming and J lost 1 base, with 13 bases between them. The CDR3 runs to 13 residues. Germline CDR1 is SGHVS and CDR2 is FNYEAQ. The CDR3 DNA sequence: TGTGCCACCCGGCAGGAGCAGAACACTGAAGCTTTCTTT. This sequence encodes CATRQEQNTEAFF.

V gene TRBV29-1 combines with J gene TRBJ1-4; TRBD1 aligns across 7 bases. The germline gives CDR1 SQVTM, CDR2 ANQGSEA. The CDR3 sequence is 13 residues long. V lost 6 bases to trimming and J lost 7 bases; unmatched junction nucleotides: 8. The CDR3 spells CSVHGQEGEKLFF. CDR3 coding DNA: TGCAGCGTCCACGGACAGGAGGGTGAAAAACTGTTTTTT.

This clone was counted between two and nine times. This chain connects TRBV4-3 to TRBJ1-2; D gene uncertain. The CDR3 sequence is 16 residues long. With 0 bases removed from V and 6 bases from J, the gap between germline ends came to 17 bases. Germline CDR1 reads LGHNA; CDR2 reads YSLEER. The CDR3 here is CASSQDLGGRRDGYTF. The DNA for the CDR3 is TGCGCCAGCAGCCAAGATCTCGGAGGTAGGAGGGATGGCTACACCTTC.

The J gene is TRBJ1-2, the V gene TRBV25-1; weak D call: TRBD1 (5 bases). Trimming cost V 1 base and J 7 bases, with 10 bases left between them. The length of the CDR3 is 13 residues. The germline V gene encodes CDR1 MGHDK and CDR2 SYGVNS. CDR3 sequence reads: CASSEFGGSGYTF. The CDR3 DNA reads as TGTGCCAGCAGTGAATTCGGGGGAAGTGGCTACACCTTC.

The genes are TRBV2 and TRBJ2-7; 7 bases align to TRBD1. Losses at the gene ends were 7 bases for V and 5 bases for J; bases not matched to a gene: 14. Germline V gene data show CDR1 as SNHLY and CDR2 as FYNNEI. The CDR3 spans 15 residues. In DNA form, the CDR3 reads TGTGCCAGCAACGACAGGGCCGGCCAAATCCACGAGCAGTACTTC. This sequence encodes CASNDRAGQIHEQYF.